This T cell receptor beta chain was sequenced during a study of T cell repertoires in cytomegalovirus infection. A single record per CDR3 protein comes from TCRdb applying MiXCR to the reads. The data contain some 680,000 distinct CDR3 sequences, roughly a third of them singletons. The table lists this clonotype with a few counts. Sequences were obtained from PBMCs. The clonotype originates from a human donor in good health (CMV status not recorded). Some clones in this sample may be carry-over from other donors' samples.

The CDR3 spells CASSMGLNTDTQYF. For the CDR3, the DNA is TGTGCCAGTAGTATGGGGTTGAACACAGATACGCAGTATTTT. This rearrangement joins TRBV19 to TRBJ2-3; D call uncertain. Germline V CDR1 and CDR2: LNHDA, SQIVND (reference sequence). There are 14 residues in the CDR3. The V and J ends lost 3 bases and 2 bases respectively, with 9 bases between them.